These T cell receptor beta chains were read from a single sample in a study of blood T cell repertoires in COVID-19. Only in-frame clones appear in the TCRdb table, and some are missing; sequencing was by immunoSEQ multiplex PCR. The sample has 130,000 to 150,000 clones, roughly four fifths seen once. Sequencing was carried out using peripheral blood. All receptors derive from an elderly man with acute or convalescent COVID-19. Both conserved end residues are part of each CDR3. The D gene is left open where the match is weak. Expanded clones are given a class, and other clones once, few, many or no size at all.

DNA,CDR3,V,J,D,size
TGTGCCAGCAGTTTAAGGGGTCTAGCGGGGGGATCAACAGATACGCAGTATTTT,CASSLRGLAGGSTDTQYF,TRBV27,TRBJ2-3,TRBD2,.
TGTGCCAGCAGCTCTCACAGGAACACCGGGGAGCTGTTTTTT,CASSSHRNTGELFF,TRBV7-3,TRBJ2-2,.,.
TGTGCCAGCTCCCTGGTGGGGGGACAGGGGGCATTCAATGAGCAGTTCTTC,CASSLVGGQGAFNEQFF,TRBV18,TRBJ2-1,TRBD1,.
TGTGCCAGCAGCTTGGCCGGGACAGGGAGAGATTCACCCCTCCACTTT,CASSLAGTGRDSPLHF,TRBV5-6,TRBJ1-6,TRBD1,.
TGTGCCAGTACGGGACTGTTGGATTCACCCCTCCACTTT,CASTGLLDSPLHF,TRBV19,TRBJ1-6,.,.
TGTGCCAGTAGTAGACTCGGACTAGCGGACCAAAACATTCAGTACTTC,CASSRLGLADQNIQYF,TRBV19,TRBJ2-4,TRBD2,once
TGTGCCAGCAGTGAGTATAGCAATCAGCCCCAGCATTTT,CASSEYSNQPQHF,TRBV6-1,TRBJ1-5,.,.
TGCGCCAGCAGCTTCAGCGGGGCTAACACCGGGGAGCTGTTTTTT,CASSFSGANTGELFF,TRBV5-1,TRBJ2-2,TRBD2,once
TGTGCCACCGGTACCGGTTACAATGAGCAGTTCTTC,CATGTGYNEQFF,TRBV24-1,TRBJ2-1,.,.
TGTGCCTGGAGTACCGGGACAGATAATTCACCCCTCCACTTT,CAWSTGTDNSPLHF,TRBV30,TRBJ1-6,TRBD1,once
TGTGCCACCACAGGCTCCTACTCCTATAATTCACCCCTCCACTTT,CATTGSYSYNSPLHF,TRBV6-5,TRBJ1-6,.,few
TGTGCCATCAGTGGATCCCAGATCGATGGCTACACCTTC,CAISGSQIDGYTF,TRBV10-3,TRBJ1-2,.,.
TGCAGCGTTGTAGAGGCAGCTAGTGAAGCTTTCTTT,CSVVEAASEAFF,TRBV29-1,TRBJ1-1,.,.
TGTGCCAGCTCACCAGTAGGAGGGGAGAACACTGAAGCTTTCTTT,CASSPVGGENTEAFF,TRBV18,TRBJ1-1,.,.
TGTGCCAGCAATTCCCTGGCGGGGACAGCATATGGCTACACCTTC,CASNSLAGTAYGYTF,TRBV19,TRBJ1-2,TRBD1,.
TGTGCCAGCAGCCCTCAGCGGGGCTTCTCCTATAATTCACCCCTCCACTTT,CASSPQRGFSYNSPLHF,TRBV7-2,TRBJ1-6,.,.
TGTGCCAGCAGCCCGGATAGCGGGGGCTACGAGCAGTACTTC,CASSPDSGGYEQYF,TRBV3-1/TRBV3-2,TRBJ2-7,TRBD2,.
TGTGCCCGAAGACAGGGGGGATTTCCTTATAGCAATCAGCCCCAGCATTTT,CARRQGGFPYSNQPQHF,TRBV7-3,TRBJ1-5,TRBD1,.
TGTGCCAGTAGCCCAGGGGGCTCCTACAATGAGCAGTTCTTC,CASSPGGSYNEQFF,TRBV19,TRBJ2-1,TRBD1,.
TGTGCCAGCAGTGGAGGGGGGGCGGGCTACGAGCAGTACTTC,CASSGGGAGYEQYF,TRBV25-1,TRBJ2-7,.,.
TGTGCCAGCAGCTTTACGGGGACGAACACCGGGGAGCTGTTTTTT,CASSFTGTNTGELFF,TRBV7-3,TRBJ2-2,.,.
TGTGCCAGCAGCCAAGATTGGCAACAGAGTAATGAAAAACTGTTTTTT,CASSQDWQQSNEKLFF,TRBV3-1/TRBV3-2,TRBJ1-4,.,.
TGTGCCAGCAGCCTCCTTGGGGAGGGGCCTGGGGAGCTGTTTTTT,CASSLLGEGPGELFF,TRBV5-5,TRBJ2-2,TRBD2,.
TGTGCCAGCAGTTACGTACAAGGGACTAGCGGAAACTACGAGCAGTACTTC,CASSYVQGTSGNYEQYF,TRBV28,TRBJ2-7,TRBD2,.
TGTGCTAGTGGTTTGGGGCGCCCAGGCCGGGGGACCGGGGAGCTGTTTTTT,CASGLGRPGRGTGELFF,TRBV12-5,TRBJ2-2,.,.
TGTGCCAGCAGCCAGGGCGGAGGGAGGGATACGCAGTATTTT,CASSQGGGRDTQYF,TRBV7-2,TRBJ2-3,.,few
TGTGCCAGCAGCTCTCGATCGCAACAGGGTTGGGCGAGGTCACCCCTCCACTTT,CASSSRSQQGWARSPLHF,TRBV11-2,TRBJ1-6,.,few
TGCGCCAGCAGTGAGTTTCCAACCTACGAGCAGTACTTC,CASSEFPTYEQYF,TRBV10-1,TRBJ2-7,.,.
TGTGCCAGTAGTCTCGGGACAGTCTACAATGAGCAGTTCTTC,CASSLGTVYNEQFF,TRBV19,TRBJ2-1,TRBD1,.
TGTGCCAGCAGCCCGCTCGACTCACAAAACGAGCAGTACTTC,CASSPLDSQNEQYF,TRBV3-1/TRBV3-2,TRBJ2-7,.,.
TGTGCCAGCAGCCCCGGGACAGTGGCCCAGCATTTT,CASSPGTVAQHF,TRBV7-8,TRBJ1-5,TRBD1,few
TGTGCCAGCAGCTCCGGACAGAGAGCGGAGCAGTTCTTC,CASSSGQRAEQFF,TRBV7-3,TRBJ2-1,.,.
TGTGCCAGTAGTATAGAGGAGGGGCAGAATCAGCCCCAGCATTTT,CASSIEEGQNQPQHF,TRBV19,TRBJ1-5,.,.
TGCGCCAGCAGCCAAGACAGGGACTATGGCTACACCTTC,CASSQDRDYGYTF,TRBV4-3,TRBJ1-2,.,.
TGTGCCAGCAGCCGGGACGCCACGCGGGAAAGAAACACCATATATTTT,CASSRDATRERNTIYF,TRBV7-9,TRBJ1-3,.,.
TGCGCCAGCAGCTTGGACCTGGGGGGTTACTACAATGAGCAGTTCTTC,CASSLDLGGYYNEQFF,TRBV5-1,TRBJ2-1,.,.
TGTGCCAGCAGGGCGAGGGACAGGCTTTCAGATACGCAGTATTTT,CASRARDRLSDTQYF,TRBV28,TRBJ2-3,TRBD1,.
TGTGCCAGCAGCCAAGACAGGGGGATGGGGCCCCAGCATTTT,CASSQDRGMGPQHF,TRBV3-1/TRBV3-2,TRBJ1-5,TRBD1,.
TGTGCCAGCAGCCGCGGGGGGCCCTACGAGCAGTACTTC,CASSRGGPYEQYF,TRBV7-8,TRBJ2-7,TRBD2,.
TGTGCCAGCAGCTTGGTGCGGGCGGATACGCAGTATTTT,CASSLVRADTQYF,TRBV5-6,TRBJ2-3,.,.
TGTGCCAGCAGCCAAGGCCCCGGGTCTAGCAATGAGCAGTTCTTC,CASSQGPGSSNEQFF,TRBV3-1/TRBV3-2,TRBJ2-1,.,.
TGTGCCAGCAGCCCCCTCGGACAGGGGGCAGGCTGGGACACTGAAGCTTTCTTT,CASSPLGQGAGWDTEAFF,TRBV28,TRBJ1-1,TRBD1,.
TGTGCCAGCCGGGACAGGTTAGGTTATGGCTACACCTTC,CASRDRLGYGYTF,TRBV2,TRBJ1-2,TRBD1,few
TGTGCCAGCAGCTTAGCGTTTTTGAGGGACAGCTTCTACGAGCAGTACTTC,CASSLAFLRDSFYEQYF,TRBV7-2,TRBJ2-7,TRBD1,.
TGTGCCAGCAGCGAGGGACAGGGTCGGGCCGGGGAGCTGTTTTTT,CASSEGQGRAGELFF,TRBV5-4,TRBJ2-2,TRBD1,few
TGTGCCAGCAGCCAAGATCCCGGAGGGGGCAGAGCTTTCTTT,CASSQDPGGGRAFF,TRBV4-2,TRBJ1-1,TRBD1,few
TGTGCCAGTAAACAGGGGGCGGTTGAAAAACTGTTTTTT,CASKQGAVEKLFF,TRBV19,TRBJ1-4,TRBD1,.
TGCGCCAGCAGCCAATACGTCACAGGGGGCGGTGAAGAGACCCAGTACTTC,CASSQYVTGGGEETQYF,TRBV4-1,TRBJ2-5,TRBD1,.
TGCGCCAGCAGCTTGTCTGGACAGACTCTCAATGAGCAGTTCTTC,CASSLSGQTLNEQFF,TRBV5-1,TRBJ2-1,.,.